These 29 T cell receptor beta chains share one sample of origin, sequenced in a study of CD8 T cells in Susac syndrome. Roughly 0.45 to 1 ug RNA was reverse transcribed with random hexamers. TCRdb reprocessed the immunoSEQ multiplex PCR reads with MiXCR, giving one entry per CDR3 protein. Of around 200,000 distinct CDR3 sequences listed, over 90% are singletons. Input material: CD8+ T cells from PBMCs. These receptors were collected from a human donor with Susac syndrome.

The chain has TRBV12-3 or TRBV12-4 and TRBJ2-7, with TRBD1 matching over 11 bases. V lost 5 bases and J lost 1; bases outside the gene matches: 4. The CDR3 length is 15 residues. The CDR3 here is CASSQGTGGSYEQYF. Here the CDR3 DNA reads TGTGCCAGCAGTCAAGGGACAGGGGGTTCCTACGAGCAGTACTTC.

V and J are TRBV9 and TRBJ2-1; D is unresolved. Looked up from germline, CDR1 is SGDLS and CDR2 is YYNGEE. The CDR3 totals 12 residues. Trimming removed 0 bases from V and 5 bases from J, with 3 bases in between. The CDR3 nucleotides read TGTGCCAGCAGCGTAGATAACAATGAGCAGTTCTTC. The encoded protein is CASSVDNNEQFF.

This rearrangement joins TRBV24-1 to TRBJ2-5; tentative D call: TRBD1 (6 bases). The germline CDR1 and CDR2 sequences are KGHDR and SFDVKD. The CDR3 runs to 16 residues. Trimming removed 4 bases at V and 0 bases at J, with 14 bases between. Here the CDR3 DNA reads TGTGCCACCAGTGACTCGAACACAGGGAACCAAGAGACCCAGTACTTC. Encoded protein: CATSDSNTGNQETQYF.

This sequence joins TRBV7-8 and TRBJ2-3, with unresolved D. The germline gives CDR1 SGHVS, CDR2 FQNEAQ. The V end was cut by 11 bases, the J end by 1 base, with 13 bases between. This CDR3 comprises 13 residues. This chain's CDR3 is CAGIGIGTDTQYF. In DNA form, the CDR3 reads TGTGCCGGAATAGGTATAGGCACAGATACGCAGTATTTT.

The chain links TRBV29-1 to TRBJ2-1; TRBD2 matches 9 bases. Trimming cost V 3 bases and J 0 bases; bases outside gene matches: 6. The CDR3 loop spans 16 amino acids. Germline lookup yields CDR1 SQVTM and CDR2 ANQGSEA. CDR3 loop: CSVEGLRGGSYNEQFF. The CDR3 coding sequence is TGCAGCGTTGAGGGACTGCGGGGGGGCTCCTACAATGAGCAGTTCTTC.

This sequence joins TRBV19 and TRBJ2-3; no firm D call. Germline V lookup: CDR1 LNHDA, CDR2 SQIVND (reference sequence). This CDR3 has 15 residues. Trimming took 5 bases from V and 0 from J, leaving 12 bases between them. This chain's CDR3 is CASSSQSTSTDTQYF. Here the CDR3 DNA reads TGTGCCAGTAGTTCACAATCAACGAGCACAGATACGCAGTATTTT.

The J gene is TRBJ2-1, the V gene TRBV19; possible D gene TRBD2, 5 bases. From germline, CDR1 is LNHDA and CDR2 SQIVND (reference sequence). The V end was cut by 1 base, the J end by 5 bases, with 12 bases between. The length of the CDR3 is 15 residues. DNA of the CDR3: TGTGCCAGTAGTATAGTACTGAGCGGAGACAATGAGCAGTTCTTC. This gives the protein CASSIVLSGDNEQFF.

The chain carries TRBV27 and TRBJ2-3, with TRBD2 identical over 8 bases. Trimming at V came to 5 bases and at J to 0 bases, leaving 13 bases not matched to a gene. CDR1 and CDR2 (germline): MNHEY, SMNVEV (reference sequence). The CDR3 is 18 residues long. CDR3 nucleotide sequence: TGTGCCAGCAGTCTCTTCCTTAGCGGGACCGCTAGCACAGATACGCAGTATTTT. It is translated as CASSLFLSGTASTDTQYF.

The gene calls are TRBV24-1 and TRBJ2-1, with TRBD1 matching 8 bases. V lost 3 bases and J lost 8; bases outside the gene matches: 11. This CDR3 is built from 16 residues. Germline-derived CDR1 and CDR2 are KGHDR and SFDVKD. CDR3 sequence: CATSDTTGVWAHEQFF. Written as DNA, the CDR3 is TGTGCCACCAGTGATACGACAGGGGTGTGGGCCCATGAGCAGTTCTTC.

This chain links TRBV30 with TRBJ2-3; D is ambiguous. Germline loops: CDR1 GTSNPN, CDR2 SVGIG (reference sequence). Trimming shortened V by 2 bases and J by 2 bases, and 8 bases separated the two germline ends. The CDR3 spans 13 residues. Here the CDR3 DNA reads TGTGCCTGGAGTAGGGTCAACACAGATACGCAGTATTTT. This encodes CAWSRVNTDTQYF.

This rearrangement joins TRBV30 to TRBJ2-7; 9 bases align to TRBD1. The CDR3 totals 15 residues. The junction had 9 bases not matched to a gene; V was cut back by 4 bases and J by 2 bases. CDR1 is GTSNPN and CDR2 is SVGIG in the germline V gene (reference sequence). The CDR3 DNA sequence: TGTGCCTGGATTCAACCGGGACAGGGTACCTACGAGCAGTACTTC. Its translation: CAWIQPGQGTYEQYF. The variable domain in full, with the rest retrieved from reference TRBV30 and TRBJ2-7, is SQTIHQWPATLVQPVGSPLSLECTVEGTSNPNLYWYRQAAGRGLQLLFYSVGIGQISSEVPQNLSASRPQDRQFILSSKKLLLSDSGFYLCAWIQPGQGTYEQYFGPGTRLTVT.

V usage is TRBV4-1 and J usage is TRBJ2-5; D is ambiguous. This CDR3 comprises 13 residues. Germline CDR1 is MGHRA and CDR2 is YSYEKL. The V gene lost 8 bases and the J gene lost 2 bases, with 12 bases spanning the gap. DNA for the CDR3: TGCGCCAGCGGATCTATGTGGCAAGAGACCCAGTACTTC. It encodes CASGSMWQETQYF.

V and J are TRBV7-9 and TRBJ2-7; D might be TRBD1 (6 bases). This CDR3 has 13 amino acids. Germline assignment: CDR1 SEHNR and CDR2 FQNEAQ (reference sequence). Trimming removed 5 bases at V and 5 bases at J, with 13 bases between. The CDR3 spells CASSPAGVHEQYF. CDR3 nucleotides: TGTGCCAGCAGCCCCGCAGGGGTCCACGAGCAGTACTTC.

The J gene is TRBJ2-7, the V gene TRBV7-8; 8 positions agree with TRBD2. The V gene end was trimmed by 5 bases and the J gene end by 2 bases; junction bases not matched to a gene: 11. Germline assignment: CDR1 SGHVS and CDR2 FQNEAQ. The CDR3 runs to 16 residues. Here the CDR3 reads CASSLPRRGDPYEQYF. For the CDR3, the DNA is TGTGCCAGCAGCCTCCCAAGGCGGGGGGACCCCTACGAGCAGTACTTC.

This chain links TRBV11-2 with TRBJ2-1; D is unresolved. Trimming removed 7 bases at V and 1 base at J, with 14 bases between. From germline, CDR1 is SGHAT and CDR2 FQNNGV. The length of the CDR3 is 15 residues. CDR3 nucleotides: TGTGCCAGCACCCCTGACACCATTTCCTACAATGAGCAGTTCTTC. Protein: CASTPDTISYNEQFF. The variable domain in full, completed from reference TRBV11-2 and TRBJ2-1, reads EAGVAQSPRYKIIEKRQSVAFWCNPISGHATLYWYQQILGQGPKLLIQFQNNGVVDDSQLPKDRFSAERLKGVDSTLKIQPAKLEDSAVYLCASTPDTISYNEQFFGPGTRLTVL.

V usage is TRBV4-1 and J usage is TRBJ2-5; 9 nucleotides line up with TRBD1. Germline CDR1 is MGHRA and CDR2 is YSYEKL. The trim removed 2 bases at V and 5 bases at J, leaving 6 bases unmatched. CDR3 length: 15 residues. CDR3 loop: CASSQPQGAYETQYF. In DNA, the CDR3 is TGCGCCAGCAGCCAACCACAGGGGGCCTACGAGACCCAGTACTTC.

The chain couples TRBV6-2 or TRBV6-3 to TRBJ1-1, with D possibly TRBD1 on 5 matching bases. Germline V gene data show CDR1 as MNHEY and CDR2 as SVGEGT. The CDR3 sequence is 16 residues long. With 5 bases removed from V and 7 bases from J, the gap between germline ends came to 23 bases. This chain's CDR3 is CASSPLGVAGPLEAFF. CDR3 nucleotide sequence: TGTGCCAGCAGTCCTTTAGGGGTCGCAGGACCCCTTGAAGCTTTCTTT.

The chain recombines TRBV29-1 with TRBJ1-2; unclear D gene. The V gene lost 7 bases and the J gene lost 5 bases, with 14 bases spanning the gap. This CDR3 region has 12 residues. CDR1 and CDR2 (germline): SQVTM, ANQGSEA. CDR3 nucleotides: TGCAGCGCCCCTCGAACAGATTATGGCTACACCTTC. Protein sequence: CSAPRTDYGYTF. The full variable domain, rest sourced from reference TRBV29-1 and TRBJ1-2, is SAVISQKPSRDICQRGTSLTIQCQVDSQVTMMFWYRQQPGQSLTLIATANQGSEATYESGFVIDKFPISRPNLTFSTLTVSNMSPEDSSIYLCSAPRTDYGYTFGSGTRLTVV.

The CDR3 here is CASSYPGSPLHF. The CDR3 coding sequence is TGTGCCAGCAGTTACCCGGGTTCACCCCTCCACTTT. The chain uses TRBV25-1 and TRBJ1-6; D is undetermined. V was shortened by 5 bases and J by 9 bases, with 8 bases between the two germline ends. Looked up from germline, CDR1 is MGHDK and CDR2 is SYGVNS. The CDR3 spans 12 residues.

The chain is built from TRBV2 and TRBJ2-4; 14 bases align to TRBD2. The V segment lost 6 bases and the J segment 0 bases; nucleotides outside the gene matches: 7. CDR3 length equals 18 residues. Germline-derived CDR1 and CDR2 are SNHLY and FYNNEI. Here the CDR3 reads CASSPTSGGALAKNIQYF. The CDR3 DNA sequence: TGTGCCAGCAGCCCGACTAGCGGGGGGGCCTTAGCCAAAAACATTCAGTACTTC.

This chain connects TRBV24-1 to TRBJ2-5; 9 positions agree with TRBD1. The CDR3 runs 14 residues. Unmatched junction bases numbered 16, after V lost 12 bases and J lost 9 bases. Germline CDR1 is KGHDR and CDR2 is SFDVKD. The CDR3 nucleotides read TGTGCCGCCTTTCCCGGGACAGGGAACGAGGCCCAGTACTTC. Protein product: CAAFPGTGNEAQYF.

V and J are TRBV3-1 and TRBJ2-5; 7 nucleotides match TRBD2. The V and J ends lost 8 bases and 1 base, in that order; junction bases with no gene match: 7. The germline gives CDR1 LGHDT, CDR2 YNNKEL (reference sequence). This CDR3 contains 14 residues. In nucleotides, the CDR3 is TGTGCCAGCCGGGGCGGCGGGGGCCAAGAGACCCAGTACTTC. It is translated as CASRGGGGQETQYF.

With regard to this clonotype: The junction differs from germline at one of its ends, possibly a read error. The J gene is TRBJ2-7, the V gene TRBV5-1; 10 nucleotides agree with TRBD2. CDR1 is SGHRS, CDR2 YFSETQ, per germline. CDR3 size: 14 residues. CDR3 loop: CASSRTSGSYEQYF. The CDR3, as DNA: TGTGCCAGCAGTCGGACTAGCGGCTCCTACGAGCAGTACTTC. Based on the CDR3 plus reference TRBV5-1 and TRBJ2-7, the full variable domain is KAGVTQTPRYLIKTRGQQVTLSCSPISGHRSVSWYQQTPGQGLQFLFEYFSETQRNKGNFPGRFSGRQFSNSRSEMNVSTLELGDSALYLCASSRTSGSYEQYFGPGTRLTVT.

This sequence joins TRBV6-5 and TRBJ2-3; no definite D call. Germline V gives CDR1 MNHEY, CDR2 SVGAGI. The CDR3 consists of 12 residues. V gave up 6 bases and J gave up 3 bases, with 7 bases separating them. The CDR3 sequence: CASRAVTDTQYF. The CDR3 bases are TGTGCCAGCAGGGCTGTTACAGATACGCAGTATTTT.

J is TRBJ2-5 and V is TRBV3-1; TRBD2 matches 13 bases. V dropped 1 base and J dropped 2; count of bases not matched to a gene: 7. The V gene's germline CDR1 is LGHDT and CDR2 YNNKEL (reference sequence). The CDR3 is made up of 18 amino acids. The CDR3 here is CASSQVRLAGGRQETQYF. CDR3 coding DNA: TGTGCCAGCAGCCAAGTACGACTAGCGGGGGGACGACAAGAGACCCAGTACTTC.

This rearrangement joins TRBV25-1 to TRBJ2-7; no clear D. Germline V gene sequence: CDR1 MGHDK, CDR2 SYGVNS. V shed 2 bases and J shed 3 bases, with 14 bases lying between them. The CDR3 extends over 15 amino acids. In DNA, the CDR3 is TGTGCCAGCAGTGAACCGGGCTTTGGGGTCTACGAGCAGTACTTC. Residues: CASSEPGFGVYEQYF.

This clonotype appeared a few times. The chain recombines TRBV7-6 with TRBJ2-3, with 8 nucleotides matching TRBD2. This CDR3 contains 15 residues. The V gene's germline CDR1 is SGHVS and CDR2 FNYEAQ. V trimming: 1 base; J trimming: 6 bases; junction bases outside the gene matches: 6. CDR3 loop: CASSLDGRAGDTQYF. The CDR3 nucleotides are TGTGCCAGCAGCTTAGACGGGAGGGCCGGCGATACGCAGTATTTT.

This chain uses TRBV5-4 with TRBJ2-7; D unclear. Trimming left V 1 base short and J 5 bases short, with 13 bases between. Germline assignment: CDR1 SGHNT and CDR2 YYREEE (reference sequence). The CDR3 has 14 residues. CDR3 in amino acids: CASSLSIRPHEQYF. CDR3 nucleotide sequence: TGTGCCAGCAGCTTGTCTATACGACCTCACGAGCAGTACTTC.

This clonotype is a singleton in its sample. The genes are TRBV20-1 and TRBJ2-1; D assignment may be TRBD1 or TRBD2 (5 bases each). The CDR3 runs to 14 residues. The V gene lost 6 bases and the J gene lost 4 bases, with 16 bases spanning the gap. CDR1 is DFQATT and CDR2 is SNEGSKA in the germline V gene (reference sequence). The CDR3 loop reads CSARSGKGYNEQFF. CDR3 bases: TGCAGTGCAAGATCCGGGAAGGGGTACAATGAGCAGTTCTTC.